What follows describes a single T cell receptor (beta chain). This specimen comes from a study of blood T cell repertoires in COVID-19. Profiling relied on immunoSEQ multiplex PCR, and the TCRdb table lists in-frame clones only, not all of them. This sample carries around 260,000 clones, approximately 86% of them seen once, and the ten largest clones take approximately 0.94%. Sequencing used peripheral blood. The receptor was derived from a human donor with COVID-19, enrolled during active disease. The donor label of this sample is uncertain.

For the CDR3, the DNA is TGTGCCAGTAGTTCGTGGGGCGGCCCGTACCAAGAGACCCAGTACTTC. Its translation is CASSSWGGPYQETQYF. The gene calls are TRBV19 and TRBJ2-5; a weak D match, TRBD1 (5 bases). The CDR3 covers 16 residues. V was cut by 5 bases and J by 0 bases, with 16 bases left in between. Per the germline V gene, CDR1 is LNHDA and CDR2 is SQIVND (reference sequence).